The 27 T cell receptor beta chains in this list originate from one sample, sequenced in a study of T-cell memory formation after mild COVID-19. TCRdb called the 5' RACE reads again in MiXCR, with one record for every CDR3 protein. The sample has 210,000 or so distinct CDR3 sequences, approximately 20% seen once. The sample comprised PBMCs or a T cell subset sorted from them (not recorded which). The receptors shown here come from an adult woman who had mild COVID-19 (a few samples of this study predate the infection). Cell type and time point are not known.

This clonotype was seen more than once but under ten times. The rearrangement links TRBV5-1 to TRBJ1-5; D unclear. The CDR3 is made up of 15 amino acids. Trimming took off 0 bases at V and 4 bases at J, with 11 bases between the two ends. CDR1 and CDR2 from the germline V gene are SGHRS and YFSETQ. CDR3: CASSLGHTANQPQHF. The CDR3 nucleotides read TGCGCCAGCAGCTTGGGTCACACTGCTAATCAGCCCCAGCATTTT.

The J gene is TRBJ2-1, the V gene TRBV11-2; D remains ambiguous. The germline V gene encodes CDR1 SGHAT and CDR2 FQNNGV. CDR3 size: 13 residues. Trimming removed 5 bases at V and 7 bases at J, with 12 bases between. CDR3 in amino acids: CASSPTGKNEQFF. DNA for the CDR3: TGTGCCAGCAGCCCTACTGGAAAAAATGAGCAGTTCTTC.

The chain employs TRBV18 and TRBJ1-1; weak D call: TRBD1 (5 bases). Germline CDR1 KGHSH, CDR2 LQKENI. CDR3 size: 14 residues. V was clipped by 3 bases and J by 5 bases, with 13 bases between them. The CDR3 loop reads CASSPTRGRTEAFF. The CDR3 bases are TGTGCCAGCTCACCGACCCGGGGACGGACTGAAGCTTTCTTT.

The chain links TRBV5-4 to TRBJ1-4, with no clear D. Germline lookup yields CDR1 SGHNT and CDR2 YYREEE (reference sequence). This CDR3 comprises 16 residues. With 0 bases removed from V and 0 bases from J, the gap between germline ends came to 9 bases. The CDR3 sequence: CASSLGGGSTNEKLFF. For the CDR3, the DNA is TGTGCCAGCAGCTTGGGTGGTGGATCAACTAATGAAAAACTGTTTTTT.

In this sample, this clonotype turned up a few times. The chain is built from TRBV18 and TRBJ1-4; D might be TRBD1 (5 bases). Germline V gene lookup returns CDR1 KGHSH and CDR2 LQKENI. The length of the CDR3 is 14 residues. V lost 2 bases and J lost 5, with 9 bases in between. This chain's CDR3 is CASSPTRGNEKLFF. CDR3 sequence (DNA): TGTGCCAGCTCACCAACGAGGGGCAATGAAAAACTGTTTTTT.

This clonotype was recorded a few times. The V call is TRBV3-1, the J call TRBJ1-3, with D tentatively TRBD1 (5 bases). V was shortened by 4 bases and J by 3 bases, with 10 bases between the two germline ends. This CDR3 region has 14 residues. CDR1 and CDR2 from the germline V gene are LGHDT and YNNKEL (reference sequence). The CDR3 sequence: CASSPWGSGNTIYF. The DNA of the CDR3 is TGTGCCAGCAGCCCTTGGGGGAGTGGAAACACCATATATTTT.

The chain recombines TRBV18 with TRBJ2-7; D may be TRBD2 (6 bases). CDR3 length equals 14 residues. CDR1 is KGHSH and CDR2 is LQKENI in the germline V gene. Trimming shortened V by 3 bases and J by 2 bases, and 11 bases separated the two germline ends. In nucleotides, the CDR3 is TGTGCCAGCTCACCGGAGGGACTCACCTACGAGCAGTACTTC. Its protein product is CASSPEGLTYEQYF.

There are a few counts of this clonotype. This chain joins TRBV30 and TRBJ2-7; tentatively, D is TRBD1 or TRBD2 (7 bases each). Germline V gene lookup returns CDR1 GTSNPN and CDR2 SVGIG (reference sequence). This CDR3 contains 15 residues. Trimming cost V 5 bases and J 0 bases, with 17 bases left between them. In nucleotides, the CDR3 is TGTGCCTGGGCCAACCAGGGGGGGCTCTCCTACGAGCAGTACTTC. It codes for CAWANQGGLSYEQYF.

This clonotype was seen only a few times. V gene TRBV10-2 combines with J gene TRBJ2-1, with 14 bases matching TRBD2. CDR3 length: 14 amino acids. V was pared by 6 bases and J by 7 bases, with 2 bases of the junction left unmatched. Germline V CDR1 and CDR2: WSHSY, SAAADI. CDR3 region: CASRTSGRENEQFF. CDR3 in DNA: TGCGCCAGCAGGACTAGCGGGAGGGAGAATGAGCAGTTCTTC.

The chain carries TRBV6-5 and TRBJ2-7; a possible D gene is TRBD1 (6 bases). Per germline, CDR1 MNHEY and CDR2 SVGAGI. The CDR3 has 14 amino acids. Trimming pared 5 bases from V and 3 bases from J, leaving 14 bases between. This CDR3 reads CASSVGQMIYEQYF. CDR3 sequence (DNA): TGTGCCAGCAGTGTAGGACAGATGATCTACGAGCAGTACTTC.

This clonotype was detected only a few times. The rearrangement joins TRBV5-1 to TRBJ2-7; TRBD2 matches 8 bases. This CDR3 region has 14 residues. Germline V gene lookup returns CDR1 SGHRS and CDR2 YFSETQ. Trimming cost V 4 bases and J 3 bases; bases outside gene matches: 6. The CDR3 sequence is CASSLAAGDYEQYF. The CDR3 nucleotides read TGCGCCAGCAGCCTCGCAGCGGGAGACTACGAGCAGTACTTC.

This clonotype has just a few counts. The chain couples TRBV3-1 to TRBJ2-5; a possible D gene is TRBD2 (6 bases). Germline CDR1 LGHDT, CDR2 YNNKEL (reference sequence). Trimming pared 3 bases from V and 2 bases from J, leaving 10 bases between. The CDR3 is 14 amino acids. The CDR3 nucleotides are TGTGCCAGCAGCCAGGGACTGGAACAAGAGACCCAGTACTTC. It translates to CASSQGLEQETQYF.

The CDR3 DNA reads TGTGCCAGCAACCCCCTACTAGCGGGGGGCACAGATACGCAGTATTTT. Its protein product is CASNPLLAGGTDTQYF. This chain uses TRBV2 with TRBJ2-3, with TRBD2 matching over 11 bases. The CDR3 runs 16 residues. The trim removed 7 bases at V and 1 base at J, leaving 7 bases unmatched. Per the germline V gene, CDR1 is SNHLY and CDR2 is FYNNEI.

The chain combines TRBV6-5 with TRBJ2-3; 9 nucleotides line up with TRBD1. J lost 2 bases, V lost 7 bases, and 7 bases had no gene match. The CDR3 has 15 residues. Germline assignment: CDR1 MNHEY and CDR2 SVGAGI. The CDR3, as DNA: TGTGCCAGCACCCCGGACAGGGGTTTCACAGATACGCAGTATTTT. Protein product: CASTPDRGFTDTQYF.

This clonotype was picked up a small number of times. The chain employs TRBV24-1 and TRBJ1-1, with a weak D call TRBD1 (5 bases). CDR1 and CDR2 from the germline V gene are KGHDR and SFDVKD. V shed 7 bases and J shed 0 bases, with 8 bases lying between them. CDR3 length: 13 residues. CDR3 in DNA: TGTGCCACCAGGTCGGGACTGAACACTGAAGCTTTCTTT. Its translation is CATRSGLNTEAFF.

This clonotype was counted a few times. This chain connects TRBV12-3 or TRBV12-4 to TRBJ2-1; 10 bases map to TRBD2. CDR3 length: 15 amino acids. V shed 3 bases, J shed 7 bases, and the junction held 6 bases outside the gene matches. In nucleotides, the CDR3 is TGTGCCAGCAGTTTGAGGCTAGCGGGAGAAAATGAGCAGTTCTTC. Its translation: CASSLRLAGENEQFF.

This clonotype was observed a few times. The chain links TRBV7-8 to TRBJ2-7; no clear D. Germline V gene data show CDR1 as SGHVS and CDR2 as FQNEAQ. The CDR3 covers 12 residues. V was shortened by 1 base and J by 6 bases, with 7 bases between the two germline ends. The CDR3 loop reads CASSLVTSEQYF. In DNA form, the CDR3 reads TGTGCCAGCAGCTTAGTGACCTCCGAGCAGTACTTC.

This clonotype was picked up a small number of times. The chain uses TRBV4-2 and TRBJ1-5; unclear D gene. CDR1 is LGHNA, CDR2 YNFKEQ, per germline. CDR3 length equals 15 residues. V was pared by 3 bases and J by 0 bases, with 9 bases between. The DNA for the CDR3 is TGTGCCAGCAGCCAGACCAGTCTTAGCAATCAGCCCCAGCATTTT. Translation gives CASSQTSLSNQPQHF.

Only a few counts were recorded for this clonotype. The rearrangement links TRBV12-3 or TRBV12-4 to TRBJ1-5; unclear D gene. The CDR3 has 13 residues. Trimming cost V 7 bases and J 5 bases, with 12 bases left between them. The CDR3 protein is CASTALPYQPQHF. CDR3 in DNA: TGTGCCAGCACGGCATTACCCTATCAGCCCCAGCATTTT.

This chain joins TRBV7-9 and TRBJ2-5; D is tentatively TRBD1 or TRBD2 (5 bases each). This CDR3 region has 15 residues. CDR1 SEHNR and CDR2 FQNEAQ come from the germline V gene (reference sequence). Between the trimmed V and J ends, which lost 4 bases and 0 bases, there was a span of 12 bases. CDR3 sequence reads: CASSWGIGDQETQYF. CDR3 bases: TGTGCCAGCAGCTGGGGGATAGGGGACCAAGAGACCCAGTACTTC.

The rearrangement joins TRBV11-3 to TRBJ2-1; maybe TRBD1 (7 bases). The germline CDR1 and CDR2 sequences are SGHNT and YENEEA. The CDR3 extends over 17 amino acids. V was cut by 0 bases and J by 8 bases, with 20 bases left in between. The CDR3 DNA reads TGTGCCAGCAGCTTAGATCTGGTGATGACAGGGAGGCATGAGCAGTTCTTC. Protein product: CASSLDLVMTGRHEQFF.

The rearrangement uses TRBV7-9 and TRBJ2-1, with TRBD2 matching 7 bases. Per the germline V gene, CDR1 is SEHNR and CDR2 is FQNEAQ (reference sequence). Trimming removed 5 bases from V and 10 bases from J; junction bases left unmatched: 5. The CDR3 runs 12 residues. In DNA, the CDR3 is TGTGCCAGCAGCGGGGGAGGGGCGGAGCAGTTCTTC. It specifies CASSGGGAEQFF.

The chain joins TRBV20-1 to TRBJ2-1; TRBD2 might be the D (6 bases). Germline CDR1 reads DFQATT; CDR2 reads SNEGSKA (reference sequence). Trimming removed 6 bases at V and 0 bases at J, with 18 bases between. The CDR3 runs to 16 residues. In DNA, the CDR3 is TGCAGTGCCCGGGACTTCCTAGGGAGCTCCTACAATGAGCAGTTCTTC. Protein: CSARDFLGSSYNEQFF.

The V call is TRBV6-1, the J call TRBJ2-5, with 11 bases aligning to TRBD2. Germline-derived CDR1 and CDR2 are MNHNS and SASEGT. This CDR3 spans 15 amino acids. Losses at the gene ends were 5 bases for V and 1 base for J; bases not matched to a gene: 3. The CDR3 sequence is CASSIAGGIQETQYF. The CDR3 DNA sequence: TGTGCCAGCAGTATAGCGGGGGGGATCCAAGAGACCCAGTACTTC.

This clonotype was counted between two and nine times. V is TRBV5-4 and J is TRBJ2-5; D is uncertain. The germline V and J ends were trimmed by 0 bases and 0 bases, with 6 bases remaining between them. Germline V gene lookup returns CDR1 SGHNT and CDR2 YYREEE (reference sequence). There are 14 residues in the CDR3. The CDR3 sequence is CASSLEADQETQYF. Written as DNA, the CDR3 is TGTGCCAGCAGCTTGGAGGCGGACCAAGAGACCCAGTACTTC.

This rearrangement joins TRBV9 to TRBJ2-1; D possibly corresponds to TRBD2 (6 bases). Germline CDR1 SGDLS, CDR2 YYNGEE. Trimming removed 4 bases from V and 7 bases from J, with 18 bases in between. This CDR3 is built from 15 residues. The CDR3 nucleotides read TGTGCCAGCAGCATGGACCCGGTGGGGAGGAATGAGCAGTTCTTC. Translated, it gives CASSMDPVGRNEQFF.

This chain connects TRBV7-9 to TRBJ2-2; D possibly uses TRBD1 or TRBD2 (5 bases each). The V gene's germline CDR1 is SEHNR and CDR2 FQNEAQ (reference sequence). Trimming took off 5 bases at V and 5 bases at J, with 24 bases between the two ends. The CDR3 extends over 18 amino acids. The CDR3 coding sequence is TGTGCCAGCAGCCCTAACCGGGACGATTTCACTCGGACCGGGGAGCTGTTTTTT. Its translation: CASSPNRDDFTRTGELFF.